The 27 T cell receptor beta chains listed next were all sequenced from one sample in a study of blood T cell repertoires in COVID-19 (dated by TCRdb to about 2020). The protocol used for the library was the immunoSEQ multiplex PCR assay. TCRdb took this table from immuneACCESS and kept in-frame rearrangements with V and J called. Such tables lack part of the clones; where checked against another copy, unresolved V genes explain under half of the gap, and the rest is unexplained. The sample table lists approximately 350,000 clones, around 87% of them with a count of one. About 6.3% of the sample belongs to the ten largest clones. Sequenced sample: peripheral blood. The receptors derive from a woman between 50 and 59 years old with COVID-19, enrolled during active disease.

The rearrangement joins TRBV9 to TRBJ2-7; TRBD2 agrees at 11 bases. Per germline, CDR1 SGDLS and CDR2 YYNGEE. This CDR3 region has 15 residues. Trimming at V came to 3 bases and at J to 5 bases, leaving 7 bases not matched to a gene. The CDR3 loop reads CASSGASGRINEQYF. CDR3 bases: TGTGCCAGCAGCGGGGCTAGCGGGAGGATCAACGAGCAGTACTTC.

CDR3 residues: CASKGQVYEQYF. CDR3 sequence (DNA): TGTGCCAGCAAGGGACAGGTATACGAGCAGTACTTC. V usage is TRBV2 and J usage is TRBJ2-7; 8 nucleotides agree with TRBD1. CDR1 and CDR2 from the germline V gene are SNHLY and FYNNEI. Losses at the gene ends were 7 bases for V and 4 bases for J; bases not matched to a gene: 3. The CDR3 is 12 amino acids.

The rearrangement links TRBV11-2 to TRBJ1-1; 8 bases agree with TRBD1. The CDR3 loop spans 17 amino acids. Germline assignment: CDR1 SGHAT and CDR2 FQNNGV. V trimming: 1 base; J trimming: 9 bases; junction bases outside the gene matches: 16. The CDR3 sequence is CASSLGTRGRVWEQAFF. The CDR3 nucleotides are TGTGCCAGCAGCTTAGGTACCAGGGGGCGCGTCTGGGAACAAGCTTTCTTT.

The rearrangement links TRBV29-1 to TRBJ2-1, with D tentatively TRBD1 (6 bases). This CDR3 contains 14 residues. V lost 3 bases and J 2 bases, leaving 11 bases between the germline ends. CDR1 is SQVTM and CDR2 is ANQGSEA in the germline V gene. Here the CDR3 reads CSVEGAGAYNEQFF. CDR3 nucleotide sequence: TGCAGCGTTGAGGGGGCAGGAGCCTACAATGAGCAGTTCTTC.

A few counts support this clone. The chain carries TRBV3-1 (or the pseudogene TRBV3-2) and TRBJ1-1; D remains ambiguous. Trimming pared 1 base from V and 5 bases from J, leaving 8 bases between. Germline V gives CDR1 LGHDT, CDR2 YNNKEL (reference sequence). The CDR3 is made up of 13 amino acids. CDR3 nucleotide sequence: TGTGCCAGCAGCCAAGGACTGAGTACTGAAGCTTTCTTT. Translated, it gives CASSQGLSTEAFF.

The chain is built from TRBV10-2 and TRBJ1-1; 9 positions agree with TRBD1. In germline, CDR1 is WSHSY, CDR2 SAAADI. The CDR3 is 14 amino acids. Trimming took 5 bases from V and 4 from J; bases not matched to a gene: 5. CDR3 bases: TGCGCCAGCAGTCCGGGACAGGGAGTCACTGAAGCTTTCTTT. It encodes CASSPGQGVTEAFF.

The rearrangement uses TRBV15 and TRBJ1-5, with 7 bases identical to TRBD1. The V segment lost 1 base and the J segment 5 bases; nucleotides outside the gene matches: 2. The CDR3 length is 14 residues. Germline values: CDR1 LNHNV, CDR2 YYDKDF (reference sequence). The CDR3 loop reads CATSRGQGDQPQHF. CDR3 DNA sequence: TGTGCCACCAGCAGAGGACAGGGAGATCAGCCCCAGCATTTT.

The chain recombines TRBV7-8 with TRBJ1-1; D might be TRBD1 (5 bases). The germline V and J ends were trimmed by 5 bases and 3 bases, with 19 bases remaining between them. Germline loops: CDR1 SGHVS, CDR2 FQNEAQ. The length of the CDR3 is 16 residues. CDR3 sequence (DNA): TGTGCCAGCAGCCTTGTCCCGTCGACAGACCACACTGAAGCTTTCTTT. Translated, it gives CASSLVPSTDHTEAFF.

CDR3 loop: CASSPQQRAKETQYF. The CDR3 DNA sequence: TGTGCCAGCAGCCCCCAACAGCGGGCTAAAGAGACCCAGTACTTC. V and J are TRBV5-4 and TRBJ2-5; the D gene is possibly TRBD2 (6 bases). Germline values: CDR1 SGHNT, CDR2 YYREEE (reference sequence). V lost 4 bases to trimming and J lost 3 bases, with 16 bases between them. The CDR3 length is 15 residues.

The rearrangement uses TRBV13 and TRBJ1-6; 7 bases agree with TRBD1. J was trimmed by 5 bases and V by 3 bases; bases with no gene match: 4. Germline V gene sequence: CDR1 PRHDT, CDR2 FYEKMQ (reference sequence). The CDR3 has 15 residues. CDR3 loop: CASSLGGQHNSPLHF. The CDR3 nucleotides read TGTGCCAGCAGCTTGGGGGGACAGCATAATTCACCCCTCCACTTT.

The V call is TRBV2, the J call TRBJ1-2; the D gene is possibly TRBD1 (6 bases). Germline values: CDR1 SNHLY, CDR2 FYNNEI. The CDR3 loop spans 14 amino acids. The V gene lost 1 base and the J gene lost 8 bases, with 14 bases spanning the gap. The CDR3 here is CASSEGGRGGGYTF. CDR3 nucleotide sequence: TGTGCCAGCAGTGAAGGTGGCAGAGGGGGAGGCTACACCTTC.

This chain links TRBV30 with TRBJ1-1; the D is unclear. The CDR3 consists of 13 residues. Looked up from germline, CDR1 is GTSNPN and CDR2 is SVGIG (reference sequence). V was trimmed by 4 bases and J by 5 bases, leaving 14 bases between them. CDR3 nucleotide sequence: TGTGCCTGGAACCCGGGTGCGAGGACTGAAGCTTTCTTT. Residues: CAWNPGARTEAFF.

This chain joins TRBV27 and TRBJ1-4, with 12 bases aligning to TRBD1. The CDR3 loop spans 19 amino acids. Germline CDR1 and CDR2: MNHEY and SMNVEV (reference sequence). J was trimmed by 2 bases and V by 4 bases; bases with no gene match: 11. Here the CDR3 reads CASSSGTGGVWRTNEKLFF. The CDR3 coding sequence is TGTGCCAGCAGTTCCGGGACAGGGGGCGTATGGAGGACTAATGAAAAACTGTTTTTT.

This sequence joins TRBV3-1 (or the pseudogene TRBV3-2) and TRBJ1-2; D possibly corresponds to TRBD1 (6 bases). CDR1 and CDR2 (germline): LGHDT, YNNKEL (reference sequence). Trimming took 4 bases from V and 2 from J, leaving 17 bases between them. The CDR3 loop spans 16 amino acids. CDR3 loop: CASSLDRGGRNYGYTF. In DNA, the CDR3 is TGTGCCAGCAGCCTCGATCGAGGGGGTAGGAACTATGGCTACACCTTC.

The V call is TRBV5-1, the J call TRBJ2-1, with unresolved D. The germline V and J ends were trimmed by 2 bases and 0 bases, with 3 bases remaining between them. The CDR3 is made up of 13 amino acids. Germline V CDR1 and CDR2: SGHRS, YFSETQ. CDR3 sequence: CASSFNSYNEQFF. The CDR3 DNA is TGCGCCAGCAGCTTCAACTCCTACAATGAGCAGTTCTTC.

The chain links TRBV30 to TRBJ2-4; the D gene is possibly TRBD1 (6 bases). V lost 0 bases to trimming and J lost 15 bases, with 24 bases between them. Germline CDR1 is GTSNPN and CDR2 is SVGIG (reference sequence). CDR3 length: 15 amino acids. The CDR3 nucleotides are TGTGCCTGGAGTGTACAGGGCCGGCAGGGATCCTTAGGGTACTTC. Its translation: CAWSVQGRQGSLGYF.

The DNA of the CDR3 is TGTGCCAGCAGCGTCGGACGGAGGATGAACACTGAAGCTTTCTTT. Translated: CASSVGRRMNTEAFF. The chain recombines TRBV9 with TRBJ1-1; D not certain. The V and J ends lost 2 bases and 0 bases respectively, with 11 bases between them. This CDR3 spans 15 amino acids. CDR1 is SGDLS and CDR2 is YYNGEE in the germline V gene.

This rearrangement joins TRBV24-1 to TRBJ2-1; TRBD1 aligns across 10 bases. Germline V gene lookup returns CDR1 KGHDR and CDR2 SFDVKD. Trimming cost V 2 bases and J 0 bases; bases outside gene matches: 9. This CDR3 has 19 amino acids. CDR3 in DNA: TGTGCCACCAGTGATTCCGGGACAGGGGCCTCCCTCTCCTACAATGAGCAGTTCTTC. Translation: CATSDSGTGASLSYNEQFF.

The chain uses TRBV3-1 (or the pseudogene TRBV3-2) and TRBJ1-2; D not resolved. Trimming removed 4 bases from V and 0 bases from J, with 12 bases in between. Germline CDR1 reads LGHDT; CDR2 reads YNNKEL (reference sequence). The length of the CDR3 is 15 residues. CDR3 nucleotides: TGTGCCAGCAGCCCGTCCGGGGTAGCTAACTATGGCTACACCTTC. It translates to CASSPSGVANYGYTF.

The chain couples TRBV27 to TRBJ2-2; 7 bases are shared with TRBD1. Germline V gives CDR1 MNHEY, CDR2 SMNVEV (reference sequence). V was pared by 2 bases and J by 1 base, with 13 bases of the junction left unmatched. This CDR3 comprises 19 residues. The CDR3 sequence: CASSLKGTVRVGNTGELFF. CDR3 sequence (DNA): TGTGCCAGCAGTTTAAAAGGGACAGTCCGCGTCGGGAACACCGGGGAGCTGTTTTTT.

The gene calls are TRBV6-2 or TRBV6-3 and TRBJ1-1; D is unresolved. Germline V gene lookup returns CDR1 MNHEY and CDR2 SVGEGT. Between the trimmed V and J ends, which lost 5 bases and 8 bases, there was a span of 12 bases. This CDR3 is built from 12 residues. CDR3 sequence: CASSQQGREAFF. DNA for the CDR3: TGTGCCAGCAGTCAACAAGGGAGGGAAGCTTTCTTT.

The chain joins TRBV19 to TRBJ1-1, with TRBD1 as a possible D gene (6 bases). The germline gives CDR1 LNHDA, CDR2 SQIVND (reference sequence). Trimming shortened V by 3 bases and J by 4 bases, and 12 bases separated the two germline ends. The CDR3 covers 14 residues. The DNA for the CDR3 is TGTGCCAGTAGTATCAGGGGCGCGGCCACTGAAGCTTTCTTT. Translating it yields CASSIRGAATEAFF. Full variable domain (rest looked up from reference TRBV19 and TRBJ1-1): DGGITQSPKYLFRKEGQNVTLSCEQNLNHDAMYWYRQDPGQGLRLIYYSQIVNDFQKGDIAEGYSVSREKKESFPLTVTSAQKNPTAFYLCASSIRGAATEAFFGQGTRLTVV.

This clone was counted once. This chain joins TRBV18 and TRBJ2-1, with 7 nucleotides matching TRBD2. V was pared by 6 bases and J by 7 bases, with 9 bases of the junction left unmatched. The CDR3 has 14 residues. Germline-derived CDR1 and CDR2 are KGHSH and LQKENI. The CDR3 DNA reads as TGTGCCAGCTCCTACTTCGGACTAGAAAATGAGCAGTTCTTC. This sequence encodes CASSYFGLENEQFF.

The V gene is TRBV9, the J gene TRBJ1-2; possibly TRBD1 for D (6 bases). The V end lost 4 bases, the J end lost 4 bases, and 17 bases lay between the germline ends. This CDR3 region has 15 residues. Looked up from germline, CDR1 is SGDLS and CDR2 is YYNGEE. The CDR3, as DNA: TGTGCCAGCAGCCTAGATGGGGGGGCGGGCTATGGCTACACCTTC. This gives the protein CASSLDGGAGYGYTF. The variable domain in full, with the rest retrieved from reference TRBV9 and TRBJ1-2, is DSGVTQTPKHLITATGQRVTLRCSPRSGDLSVYWYQQSLDQGLQFLIQYYNGEERAKGNILERFSAQQFPDLHSELNLSSLELGDSALYFCASSLDGGAGYGYTFGSGTRLTVV.

J is TRBJ2-7 and V is TRBV11-2, with 14 bases lining up with TRBD2. This CDR3 contains 17 residues. V was clipped by 4 bases and J by 3 bases; unmatched bases: 8. Germline CDR1 and CDR2: SGHAT and FQNNGV. CDR3 DNA sequence: TGTGCCAGCAGCTGGGGGACTAGCGGGAGCCTCCGCTACGAGCAGTACTTC. Translated: CASSWGTSGSLRYEQYF.

J is TRBJ2-4 and V is TRBV2; TRBD2 aligns across 8 bases. CDR1 is SNHLY, CDR2 FYNNEI, per germline. The CDR3 is made up of 16 amino acids. Trimming took 0 bases from V and 7 from J; bases not matched to a gene: 8. This CDR3 is CASSEASSGSGNIQYF. The CDR3 bases are TGTGCCAGCAGTGAAGCTTCTAGCGGGTCTGGGAACATTCAGTACTTC.

This sequence joins TRBV2 and TRBJ2-5; 12 bases are a match to TRBD2. CDR3 length: 17 residues. The germline CDR1 and CDR2 sequences are SNHLY and FYNNEI. V was pared by 9 bases and J by 0 bases, with 11 bases of the junction left unmatched. The CDR3 region has the DNA TGTGCCAGTAGGACTAGCGGGATAGACTCGTACCAAGAGACCCAGTACTTC. Protein product: CASRTSGIDSYQETQYF. Using reference TRBV2 and TRBJ2-5 for the parts outside the CDR3, the full variable domain is EPEVTQTPSHQVTQMGQEVILRCVPISNHLYFYWYRQILGQKVEFLVSFYNNEISEKSEIFDDQFSVERPDGSNFTLKIRSTKLEDSAMYFCASRTSGIDSYQETQYFGPGTRLLVL.